This is a list of T cell receptor beta chains from one sample in a study of regulatory T cells in long-lasting Graves disease. TCRdb re-called the multiplex PCR reads with MiXCR, one entry per CDR3 protein. The sample lists around 400,000 distinct CDR3 sequences; under 25% were seen once. This material consisted of peripheral blood mononuclear cells (PBMCs), taken when the disease was refractory, from a patient treated with antithyroid drugs. The receptors derive from a female donor with Graves disease. The conserved cysteine and the conserved F or W are not part of the CDR3 here. The size field is filled for only some rows; it gives once, few, many or a size class.

J gene | V gene | clone size | CDR3 protein
TRBJ2-2 | TRBV10-2 | - | ASAVNPGGPRTGELF
TRBJ2-7 | TRBV3-1 | many | ASSPRVAGEQY
TRBJ2-2 | TRBV30 | - | AWSVRKGAKGELF
TRBJ2-7 | TRBV28 | - | ASLLSLASEQY
TRBJ2-3 | TRBV5-1 | once | ASSLRWTSGATTDTQY
TRBJ2-1 | TRBV20-1 | few | SARRTESSYNEQF
TRBJ2-7 | TRBV6-5 | many | ASSYALSLAGGPYEQY
TRBJ1-3 | TRBV20-1 | - | SASMGMEDTIY
TRBJ1-2 | TRBV30 | few | AWSPHREYGYT
TRBJ1-5 | TRBV6-1 | many | ASSEYQNAQPQH
TRBJ2-7 | TRBV18 | few | ASSPAARSYEQY
TRBJ2-2 | TRBV5-1 | many | ASSTGTGGNTGELF
TRBJ2-7 | TRBV6-1 | few | ASSERWGPLEQY
TRBJ2-2 | TRBV12-3/TRBV12-4 | many | ASSPTGGVSYTGELF
TRBJ2-7 | TRBV12-3/TRBV12-4 | many | ASSTGTGFVEQY
TRBJ1-1 | TRBV24-1 | - | ATSDSGRTNTEAF
TRBJ1-6 | TRBV9 | - | ASSASYNSPLH
TRBJ1-1 | TRBV5-1 | - | ASSLGLQGNTEAF
TRBJ2-2 | TRBV28 | many | ASSSIGGTGELF
TRBJ2-5 | TRBV7-2 | many | ASSLQGLGGPQY
TRBJ1-3 | TRBV6-2/TRBV6-3 | few | ASSYSQGAAGNTIY
TRBJ1-4 | TRBV6-2/TRBV6-3 | few | ASSEAGIEEKLF
TRBJ2-4 | TRBV3-1 | many | ASSQVKQGTKNIQY
TRBJ2-7 | TRBV11-2 | many | ASSRATGPYEQY
TRBJ2-7 | TRBV7-8 | many | ASSTLRDYEQY
TRBJ2-7 | TRBV12-3/TRBV12-4 | many | ASSLGGLAELGYEQY
TRBJ1-1 | TRBV11-2 | - | ASSRGQGVPGNTEAF
TRBJ2-7 | TRBV14 | many | ASSQEGGTGSEQY
TRBJ1-5 | TRBV2 | - | ASSASPGQGRGPQH
TRBJ1-3 | TRBV28 | many | ASSLTGIGNTIY